The T cell receptor (beta chain) under discussion was sequenced for a study of beta chain features in type 1 diabetes. Study as a whole: The study found patients and healthy donors alike in age, gender and cell yields.

Study-wide results and caveats: In the patient group, naive, central memory and Treg TCRB repertoires seemed more alike than in the healthy donor group. cDNA sequencing could over-represent cells with high TCR expression.

As concerns this clone: Its antigen is as yet unknown.

Germline V gene lookup returns CDR1 SGHNT and CDR2 YYREEE (reference sequence). Trimming shortened V by 5 bases and J by 1 base, and 14 bases separated the two germline ends. The CDR3 loop spans 15 amino acids. Since all of the isolated RNA was reverse transcribed, expressed TCRB transcripts were what got sequenced. Measured with immunoSEQ multiplex PCR; TCRdb has only the in-frame clones, and not every one. The sample holds approximately 18,000 clones, approximately 50% seen once. The TCR comes from a man aged 18-30 years in good health. The V and J genes are TRBV5-4 and TRBJ2-3; D remains unclear. The sample comprised stem cell memory CD4+ T cells from blood. This CDR3 is CASRSGFPGTDTQYF. As DNA, the CDR3 is TGTGCCAGCAGATCCGGGTTCCCAGGCACAGATACGCAGTATTTT.